Sequencing of this T cell receptor (beta chain) was carried out in a study of response to subunit inactivated influenza vaccine. General study findings and limits: That few new T cells are recruited by each seasonal influenza vaccination was the authors' suggestion.

For this clonotype: Its antigen is not known.

The CDR3 runs 14 residues. TCRdb reprocessed the RT-PCR reads with MiXCR, giving one entry per CDR3 protein. The table has around 530,000 distinct CDR3 sequences, about 17% seen once. The TCR was taken from a man in his fifties or sixties who received an inactivated influenza vaccine. This sequence joins TRBV12-1 and TRBJ1-2. TRBV12-1 represents a pseudogene. Sequencing was performed on CD4+ T cells sorted from PBMCs, taken less than 30 months after vaccination. The CDR3 protein is CASSFAGLNYGYTF. CDR3 sequence (DNA): TGTGCCAGCAGCTTTGCGGGCCTCAACTATGGCTACACCTTC.